The 11 T cell receptor beta chains reported below all come from one sample, sequenced in a study of cytotoxic CD8 clonotypes in ibrutinib-treated CLL. TCRdb's copy holds only in-frame clones and misses some; the assay was immunoSEQ multiplex PCR. The top ten hold around 2.7% of the sample, which has 150,000 to 200,000 clones, 70% to 90% seen once. Material: PBMCs, obtained at disease progression, from a patient treated with ibrutinib. The receptors come from a human donor with chronic lymphocytic leukemia.

The chain has TRBV21-1 and TRBJ2-3; the table's D call, TRBD2, was not checked against the DNA. TRBV21-1 has pseudogene status. This CDR3 has 10 amino acids. CDR3 bases: TGTGCCAGCAGCAAAAGGAGGAGGTATTTT. Translated, it gives CASSKRRRYF.

The rearrangement links TRBV15 to TRBJ1-1; D ambiguous. The germline gives CDR1 LNHNV, CDR2 YYDKDF (reference sequence). V lost 0 bases and J lost 1, with 12 bases in between. The CDR3 runs 16 residues. The CDR3 sequence is CATSRDPGRWNTEAFF. CDR3 bases: TGTGCCACCAGCAGAGATCCCGGTCGGTGGAACACTGAAGCTTTCTTT.

V gene TRBV4-1 combines with J gene TRBJ2-1; TRBD2 is a possible D gene (5 bases). Trimming shortened V by 1 base and J by 0 bases, and 16 bases separated the two germline ends. The CDR3 covers 18 residues. Germline V CDR1 and CDR2: MGHRA, YSYEKL. The CDR3 nucleotides are TGCGCCAGCAGCCAAGGCCCTACCGGGATACGCTCCTACAATGAGCAGTTCTTC. Protein product: CASSQGPTGIRSYNEQFF.

This clone came up once. The chain combines TRBV19 with TRBJ2-1, with a tentative D call TRBD2 (7 bases). Trimming pared 1 base from V and 5 bases from J, leaving 15 bases between. The germline V gene has CDR1 LNHDA and CDR2 SQIVND (reference sequence). The CDR3 has 16 residues. The CDR3 nucleotides read TGTGCCAGTAGTATAGCCGGGGGGCCGGCCAACAATGAGCAGTTCTTC. Translated, it gives CASSIAGGPANNEQFF.

CDR3: CAWSASGSRYEQYF. The CDR3 DNA reads as TGTGCCTGGAGTGCTAGCGGGAGTCGGTACGAGCAGTACTTC. The chain recombines TRBV30 with TRBJ2-7; 10 bases match TRBD2. J was trimmed by 4 bases and V by 1 base; bases with no gene match: 4. The CDR3 has 14 amino acids. The V gene's germline CDR1 is GTSNPN and CDR2 SVGIG (reference sequence).

The genes are TRBV2 and TRBJ2-1, with D possibly being TRBD2 (6 bases). Trimming pared 4 bases from V and 0 bases from J, leaving 19 bases between. Germline V gene sequence: CDR1 SNHLY, CDR2 FYNNEI. The CDR3 consists of 18 residues. The CDR3 DNA follows: TGTGCCAGCAGTGCCCGGGGGTCAACCAACTTCTCCTACAATGAGCAGTTCTTC. Its translation is CASSARGSTNFSYNEQFF.

The chain links TRBV7-9 to TRBJ1-4, with 9 bases that match TRBD1. CDR1 and CDR2 (germline): SEHNR, FQNEAQ (reference sequence). The CDR3 is 16 residues long. V trimming: 4 bases; J trimming: 2 bases; junction bases outside the gene matches: 5. This CDR3 reads CASSSGTGLTNEKLFF. The CDR3 DNA reads as TGTGCCAGCAGCTCCGGGACAGGGTTGACTAATGAAAAACTGTTTTTT.

The J gene is TRBJ1-1, the V gene TRBV30, with 7 bases identical to TRBD1. Trimming removed 2 bases from V and 4 bases from J; junction bases left unmatched: 4. The germline CDR1 and CDR2 sequences are GTSNPN and SVGIG (reference sequence). The CDR3 totals 13 residues. The CDR3: CAWSISGGTEAFF. The CDR3 DNA is TGTGCCTGGAGTATATCAGGGGGCACTGAAGCTTTCTTT.

This clone was recorded a few times. The chain couples TRBV2 to TRBJ1-5, with unresolved D. The length of the CDR3 is 15 residues. V was cut by 2 bases and J by 0 bases, with 8 bases left in between. In germline, CDR1 is SNHLY, CDR2 FYNNEI. The CDR3 DNA follows: TGTGCCAGCAGTGAATTACAGTATAGCAATCAGCCCCAGCATTTT. This translates into CASSELQYSNQPQHF.

The chain recombines TRBV19 with TRBJ2-3, with 9 bases fitting TRBD2. V shed 7 bases and J 1 base; nucleotides not matched to a gene: 3. In germline, CDR1 is LNHDA, CDR2 SQIVND (reference sequence). This CDR3 spans 14 amino acids. The CDR3 coding sequence is TGTGCCAGTACGGTAGCGGGAGGCACAGATACGCAGTATTTT. Encoded protein: CASTVAGGTDTQYF.

The gene calls are TRBV15 and TRBJ1-4, with D maybe TRBD1 (6 bases). The germline V gene encodes CDR1 LNHNV and CDR2 YYDKDF (reference sequence). The V gene lost 5 bases and the J gene lost 12 bases, with 19 bases spanning the gap. The CDR3 is 14 residues long. CDR3 DNA: TGTGCCACCAGCGGACTGGACCGGAGGGGGGAACTGTTTTTT. Protein sequence: CATSGLDRRGELFF.